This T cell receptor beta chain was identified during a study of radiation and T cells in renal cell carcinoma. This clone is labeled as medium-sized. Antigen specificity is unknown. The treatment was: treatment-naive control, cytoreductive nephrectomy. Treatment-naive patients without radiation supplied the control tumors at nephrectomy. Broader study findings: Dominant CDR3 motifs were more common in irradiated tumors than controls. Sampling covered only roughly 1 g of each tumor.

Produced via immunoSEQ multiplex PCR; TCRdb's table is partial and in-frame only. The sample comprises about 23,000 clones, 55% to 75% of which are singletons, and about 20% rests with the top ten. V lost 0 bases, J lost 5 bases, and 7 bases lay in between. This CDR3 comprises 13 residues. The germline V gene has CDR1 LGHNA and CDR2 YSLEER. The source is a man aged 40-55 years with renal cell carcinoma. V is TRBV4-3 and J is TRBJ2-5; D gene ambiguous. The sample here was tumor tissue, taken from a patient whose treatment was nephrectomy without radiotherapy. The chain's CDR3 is CASSQDLRETQYF. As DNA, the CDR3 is TGCGCCAGCAGCCAAGACCTGAGGGAGACCCAGTACTTC.